This record covers a single TCR beta chain. Trimming stripped 2 bases from V and 9 bases from J, with 8 bases between. Germline V gene sequence: CDR1 ENHRY, CDR2 SYGVKD. The CDR3 runs 12 residues. Here immunoSEQ multiplex PCR was the method, and the copy in TCRdb shows in-frame clones only, minus some. The sample contains around 59,000 clones, around 88% of which appear only once. This record belongs to a study of blood T cell repertoires in COVID-19. Study information: Sites in the United States, Italy and Spain provided acute and convalescent COVID-19 samples.

This rearrangement joins TRBV10-3 to TRBJ2-1; tentative D call: TRBD2 (5 bases). The sample taken for sequencing was peripheral blood. This clonotype was obtained from a man aged 55 to 70 with acute or convalescent COVID-19. CDR3 in amino acids: CAISENEGEQFF. As DNA, the CDR3 is TGTGCCATCAGTGAGAATGAGGGTGAGCAGTTCTTC.